This TCR beta chain emerged from a study of blood T cell repertoires in COVID-19. The overall study: T cells, B-cell-depleted T cells, or PBMCs supplied cDNA or gDNA.

Original handling: Reference gene primers were amplified, and this amplification served to estimate nucleated cell counts. The table came from immunoSEQ multiplex PCR; TCRdb's copy has only in-frame clones and leaves some out. Clone size and V and J calls were adopted from that table, with D and trimming inferred from the DNA. This table has approximately 150,000 clones, 83% appearing once. This receptor was taken from a woman of 80 years or more with acute or convalescent COVID-19. Sequencing used peripheral blood.

This chain's CDR3 is CASSPNGVGETQYF. CDR3 DNA sequence: TGCGCCAGTAGCCCCAACGGGGTAGGCGAGACCCAGTACTTC. The chain couples TRBV10-2 to TRBJ2-5; a possible D gene is TRBD2 (5 bases). CDR1 and CDR2 (germline): WSHSY, SAAADI. The CDR3 has 14 residues. V was shortened by 9 bases and J by 5 bases, with 19 bases between the two germline ends.